The 4 T cell receptor beta chains presented below share a single source sample, sequenced in a study of cytotoxic CD8 clonotypes in ibrutinib-treated CLL. TCRdb keeps only in-frame clones here, not all; method: immunoSEQ multiplex PCR. Of about 160,000 clones listed, about 80% are singletons. Sequencing used PBMCs, obtained after 24 months of ibrutinib treatment. The source is a human donor with chronic lymphocytic leukemia.

This clone was seen once. The CDR3 is CASSLMDSIFGNTIYF. The CDR3 DNA reads TGCGCCAGCAGCTTAATGGACAGTATCTTTGGAAACACCATATATTTT. The rearrangement links TRBV5-1 to TRBJ1-3; D might be TRBD1 (6 bases). V lost 2 bases, J lost 3 bases, and 15 bases lay in between. In germline, CDR1 is SGHRS, CDR2 YFSETQ. The CDR3 has 16 residues.

This clone has just one count. The chain is built from TRBV18 and TRBJ1-1; D is ambiguous. The germline gives CDR1 KGHSH, CDR2 LQKENI. Trimming shortened V by 3 bases and J by 0 bases, and 8 bases separated the two germline ends. CDR3 length: 14 residues. CDR3 sequence (DNA): TGTGCCAGCTCACCGTTGGAAGTGAACACTGAAGCTTTCTTT. Residues: CASSPLEVNTEAFF.

The chain is built from TRBV6-1 and TRBJ2-7; D possibly corresponds to TRBD1 (6 bases). The CDR3 length is 13 residues. V lost 8 bases to trimming and J lost 4 bases, with 15 bases between them. Germline CDR1 is MNHNS and CDR2 is SASEGT. CDR3 amino acids: CASGAGVVYEQYF. CDR3 in DNA: TGTGCCAGCGGTGCAGGGGTGGTATACGAGCAGTACTTC.

The rearrangement links TRBV28 to TRBJ1-4; 7 nucleotides match TRBD1. There are 14 residues in the CDR3. V gave up 8 bases and J gave up 2 bases; unmatched junction bases: 5. Germline loops: CDR1 MDHEN, CDR2 SYDVKM. This chain's CDR3 is CASEGGYTNEKLFF. CDR3 nucleotides: TGTGCCAGCGAAGGGGGCTACACTAATGAAAAACTGTTTTTT.